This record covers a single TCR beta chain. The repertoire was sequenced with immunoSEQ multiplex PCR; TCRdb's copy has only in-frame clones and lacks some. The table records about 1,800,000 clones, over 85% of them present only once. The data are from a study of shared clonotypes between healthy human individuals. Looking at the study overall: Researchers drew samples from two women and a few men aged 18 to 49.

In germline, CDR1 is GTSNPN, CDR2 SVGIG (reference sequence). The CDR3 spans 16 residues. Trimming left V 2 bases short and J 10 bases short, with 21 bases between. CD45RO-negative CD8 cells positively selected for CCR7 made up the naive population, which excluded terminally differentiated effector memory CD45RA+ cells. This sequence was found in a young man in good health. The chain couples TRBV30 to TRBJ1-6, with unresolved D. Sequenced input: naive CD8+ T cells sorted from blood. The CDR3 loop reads CAWSFESGKLRSPLHF. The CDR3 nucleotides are TGTGCCTGGAGTTTCGAATCGGGGAAATTGAGGTCACCCCTCCACTTT.